The clone carrying this TCR beta chain was seen only a few times. TCRdb keeps only in-frame clones here, not all; method: immunoSEQ multiplex PCR. In the table there are about 14,000 clones, about 60% of which are singletons. This record comes from a study of cytotoxic CD8 clonotypes in ibrutinib-treated CLL. The sequences come from PBMCs, collected before ibrutinib treatment. The TCR comes from a human donor with chronic lymphocytic leukemia.

CDR3 sequence reads: CASSHQQGMNTEAFF. In DNA, the CDR3 is TGTGCCAGCAGTCATCAACAGGGGATGAACACTGAAGCTTTCTTT. V gene TRBV6-5 combines with J gene TRBJ1-1, with 7 bases fitting TRBD1. Losses at the gene ends were 5 bases for V and 0 bases for J; bases not matched to a gene: 6. In germline, CDR1 is MNHEY, CDR2 SVGAGI. CDR3 size: 15 residues.